The 8 T cell receptor beta chains listed next were all sequenced from one sample in a study of T cell repertoires in cytomegalovirus infection. One entry per CDR3 protein results from TCRdb running MiXCR on the reads. The sample holds some 400,000 distinct CDR3 sequences, around 18% seen once. The specimen sequenced was PBMCs. Receptors originate from a human donor in good health (CMV status not recorded). Some clones in this sample may be carry-over from other donors' samples.

The chain joins TRBV29-1 to TRBJ1-1; D is uncertain. With 6 bases removed from V and 0 bases from J, the gap between germline ends came to 11 bases. The CDR3 has 13 residues. Germline V CDR1 and CDR2: SQVTM, ANQGSEA. The CDR3 spells CSVVPTLNTEAFF. DNA of the CDR3: TGCAGCGTCGTACCCACCTTGAACACTGAAGCTTTCTTT.

This clonotype was counted many times. The chain recombines TRBV20-1 with TRBJ2-7, with 7 bases matching TRBD1. V trimming: 3 bases; J trimming: 2 bases; junction bases outside the gene matches: 4. The CDR3 is 13 amino acids. In germline, CDR1 is DFQATT, CDR2 SNEGSKA (reference sequence). CDR3 protein: CSASPGGTYEQYF. CDR3 nucleotide sequence: TGCAGTGCTAGCCCAGGGGGTACCTACGAGCAGTACTTC.

This clonotype has a count of ten or more. The V gene is TRBV28, the J gene TRBJ1-5, with D possibly matching TRBD1 (5 bases). Germline V gene data show CDR1 as MDHEN and CDR2 as SYDVKM. The V gene lost 8 bases and the J gene lost 2 bases, with 10 bases spanning the gap. CDR3 length equals 13 residues. CDR3: CASGGRGNQPQHF. DNA for the CDR3: TGTGCCAGCGGAGGCAGGGGCAATCAGCCCCAGCATTTT.

This clonotype was observed many times. V usage is TRBV7-8 and J usage is TRBJ2-5; D ambiguous. The CDR3 is 14 amino acids. V gave up 4 bases and J gave up 4 bases, with 13 bases separating them. In germline, CDR1 is SGHVS, CDR2 FQNEAQ. The CDR3 loop reads CASSSRLASETQYF. The DNA of the CDR3 is TGTGCCAGCAGCTCCCGACTTGCATCAGAGACCCAGTACTTC.

This clonotype was found many times. CDR3 bases: TGTGCCAGCAGCTCCCTGCTAGCGGGAGACTACAATGAGCAGTTCTTC. The encoded protein is CASSSLLAGDYNEQFF. The chain employs TRBV11-2 and TRBJ2-1, with 10 bases fitting TRBD2. The junction had 6 bases not matched to a gene; V was cut back by 4 bases and J by 3 bases. The V gene's germline CDR1 is SGHAT and CDR2 FQNNGV. The CDR3 is made up of 16 amino acids.

This clonotype was seen repeatedly, ten times or more. The genes are TRBV5-6 and TRBJ1-2, with a tentative D call TRBD1 (6 bases). The germline gives CDR1 SGHDT, CDR2 YYEEEE. The CDR3 consists of 15 residues. V lost 0 bases and J lost 2, with 11 bases in between. This chain's CDR3 is CASSLADRLNYGYTF. DNA for the CDR3: TGTGCCAGCAGCTTGGCCGACAGGTTGAACTATGGCTACACCTTC.

This clonotype has a handful of counts. This chain connects TRBV7-6 to TRBJ2-7; 12 nucleotides align to TRBD2. Germline trimming cut 2 bases from V and 0 bases from J; bases unmatched to any gene: 5. The CDR3 extends over 17 amino acids. CDR1 SGHVS and CDR2 FNYEAQ come from the germline V gene. This chain's CDR3 is CASSLKLAGGTSYEQYF. The CDR3 nucleotides are TGTGCCAGCAGCTTAAAACTAGCGGGGGGCACCTCCTACGAGCAGTACTTC.

This clonotype was seen a handful of times. V is TRBV15 and J is TRBJ2-2; D is perhaps TRBD1 (6 bases). This CDR3 is built from 15 residues. Germline V gives CDR1 LNHNV, CDR2 YYDKDF (reference sequence). Trimming removed 4 bases from V and 0 bases from J, with 9 bases in between. CDR3 loop: CATSTRTANTGELFF. The CDR3 DNA reads TGTGCCACCAGCACTCGGACAGCGAACACCGGGGAGCTGTTTTTT.